A single sample is the source of the 26 T cell receptor beta chains below, sequenced in a study of cytomegalovirus exposure and HLA in healthy donors. The study ran its PCR with 60 Vbeta and 13 Jbeta primers. The repertoire was sequenced with immunoSEQ multiplex PCR; TCRdb's copy has only in-frame clones and lacks some. The profile covers fewer than 150,000 clones, with 80% appearing a single time and 0.2% to 0.25% taken by the ten largest. The sample comprised PBMCs. These receptors originate from a man aged 50-59 years in good health and CMV-seronegative.

This clone was seen just once. The rearrangement links TRBV4-3 to TRBJ2-3; 9 bases map to TRBD2. The CDR3 loop spans 16 amino acids. Germline V gives CDR1 LGHNA, CDR2 YSLEER. V trimming: 0 bases; J trimming: 1 base; junction bases outside the gene matches: 2. This CDR3 reads CASSQERTSGTDTQYF. CDR3 in DNA: TGCGCCAGCAGCCAAGAAAGGACTAGCGGCACAGATACGCAGTATTTT.

This clone was detected a few times. The rearrangement joins TRBV27 to TRBJ2-7, with 12 bases lining up with TRBD2. The CDR3 sequence is 15 residues long. Germline trimming cut 5 bases from V and 2 bases from J; bases unmatched to any gene: 4. The germline gives CDR1 MNHEY, CDR2 SMNVEV (reference sequence). CDR3 DNA sequence: TGTGCCAGCAGTCCCCGGACTAGCGGGACCTACGAGCAGTACTTC. It is translated as CASSPRTSGTYEQYF.

This clone was recorded once. The chain couples TRBV4-3 to TRBJ1-1, with D maybe TRBD1 (5 bases). Germline CDR1 reads LGHNA; CDR2 reads YSLEER. V gave up 0 bases and J gave up 5 bases, with 10 bases separating them. The CDR3 runs to 14 residues. The CDR3, as DNA: TGCGCCAGCAGCCAAGAGAAGGGGTGGACTGAAGCTTTCTTT. Translated: CASSQEKGWTEAFF.

This chain links TRBV11-2 with TRBJ1-4; D is unclear. CDR1 and CDR2 (germline): SGHAT, FQNNGV. Trimming cost V 1 base and J 3 bases, with 6 bases left between them. This CDR3 spans 14 amino acids. The CDR3 nucleotides read TGTGCCAGCAGCTTAGGACGGGCTAATGAAAAACTGTTTTTT. It encodes CASSLGRANEKLFF.

This sequence joins TRBV27 and TRBJ2-3; 14 nucleotides align to TRBD2. Losses at the gene ends were 7 bases for V and 2 bases for J; bases not matched to a gene: 11. Germline values: CDR1 MNHEY, CDR2 SMNVEV (reference sequence). This CDR3 spans 18 amino acids. The CDR3 sequence: CASTGTSGSIAFTDTQYF. The CDR3 region has the DNA TGTGCCAGCACCGGGACTAGCGGGAGCATAGCTTTCACAGATACGCAGTATTTT.

This clone was detected once. The rearrangement links TRBV19 to TRBJ2-5, with D perhaps matching TRBD2 (6 bases). V was trimmed by 8 bases and J by 5 bases, leaving 6 bases between them. The CDR3 contains 10 residues. The V gene's germline CDR1 is LNHDA and CDR2 SQIVND (reference sequence). The CDR3: CASGGETQYF. The CDR3 DNA is TGTGCCAGTGGGGGGGAGACCCAGTACTTC.

This clone has only a few counts. The chain combines TRBV7-3 with TRBJ2-2; D is possibly TRBD1 (6 bases). Germline-derived CDR1 and CDR2 are SGHTA and FQGTGA. This CDR3 has 16 residues. V lost 4 bases and J lost 6, with 18 bases in between. This chain's CDR3 is CASSYTAGALAGELFF. CDR3 coding DNA: TGTGCCAGCAGCTACACCGCAGGGGCCCTGGCCGGGGAGCTGTTTTTT.

The sample holds one count of this clone. The chain joins TRBV7-2 to TRBJ1-1; D remains unclear. From germline, CDR1 is SGHTA and CDR2 FQGNSA. The V gene lost 5 bases and the J gene lost 5 bases, with 21 bases spanning the gap. There are 16 residues in the CDR3. Here the CDR3 reads CASSPSWGGLSTEAFF. The CDR3 nucleotides read TGTGCCAGCAGCCCCTCGTGGGGAGGGTTGAGTACTGAAGCTTTCTTT.

The chain recombines TRBV7-3 with TRBJ2-3; possibly TRBD2 for D (5 bases). Trimming pared 1 base from V and 5 bases from J, leaving 10 bases between. Per the germline V gene, CDR1 is SGHTA and CDR2 is FQGTGA. This CDR3 comprises 14 residues. The CDR3 DNA reads as TGTGCCAGCAGCTTAAACGCGGGTGTAGATACGCAGTATTTT. Translation gives CASSLNAGVDTQYF.

J is TRBJ2-4 and V is TRBV28; D perhaps matches TRBD1 (5 bases). CDR1 MDHEN and CDR2 SYDVKM come from the germline V gene. CDR3 length: 14 residues. V was pared by 7 bases and J by 0 bases, with 10 bases between. The CDR3, as DNA: TGTGCCAGCACTCTAGGACAAGCCAAAAACATTCAGTACTTC. Translation: CASTLGQAKNIQYF.

There are a few counts of this clone. The chain uses TRBV14 and TRBJ2-3; 9 bases are a match to TRBD2. CDR3 size: 18 residues. V trimming: 1 base; J trimming: 5 bases; junction bases outside the gene matches: 13. Germline V CDR1 and CDR2: SGHDN, FVKESK. CDR3 sequence (DNA): TGTGCCAGCAGCCAAGCGCGTTGGAAGCGGGGGGAGGTAGATACGCAGTATTTT. It yields the protein CASSQARWKRGEVDTQYF. Variable domain in full (rest from reference TRBV14 and TRBJ2-3): EAGVTQFPSHSVIEKGQTVTLRCDPISGHDNLYWYRRVMGKEIKFLLHFVKESKQDESGMPNNRFLAERTGGTYSTLKVQPAELEDSGVYFCASSQARWKRGEVDTQYFGPGTRLTVL.

The chain recombines TRBV28 with TRBJ2-2; 13 positions agree with TRBD2. CDR3 length: 18 amino acids. V trimming: 3 bases; J trimming: 5 bases; junction bases outside the gene matches: 9. Germline CDR1 and CDR2: MDHEN and SYDVKM. CDR3 DNA: TGTGCCAGCAGTTTCCCTGGACTAGCGGGAGACAGGACCGGGGAGCTGTTTTTT. Translated, it gives CASSFPGLAGDRTGELFF.

V is TRBV29-1 and J is TRBJ1-5; weak D call: TRBD1 (6 bases). Deletions cut 6 bases from V and 4 bases from J, with 16 bases between. Germline CDR1 SQVTM, CDR2 ANQGSEA. The CDR3 sequence is 14 residues long. CDR3 residues: CSVLLGAVNQPQHF. CDR3 nucleotides: TGCAGCGTCCTACTGGGGGCAGTTAATCAGCCCCAGCATTTT.

The rearrangement links TRBV27 to TRBJ2-7, with 9 bases lining up with TRBD2. This CDR3 has 14 residues. Germline V gene lookup returns CDR1 MNHEY and CDR2 SMNVEV (reference sequence). V shed 2 bases, J shed 3 bases, and the junction held 2 bases outside the gene matches. The CDR3: CASSLGREGYEQYF. The CDR3 DNA reads as TGTGCCAGCAGTTTAGGGCGGGAGGGCTACGAGCAGTACTTC.

The V and J genes are TRBV29-1 and TRBJ2-5; 10 nucleotides line up with TRBD1. The junction had 1 base not matched to a gene; V was cut back by 4 bases and J by 8 bases. This CDR3 comprises 11 residues. Germline CDR1 and CDR2: SQVTM and ANQGSEA. This CDR3 is CSVGTGGTQYF. CDR3 sequence (DNA): TGCAGCGTTGGGACAGGGGGAACCCAGTACTTC. The full variable domain, its missing parts supplied by reference TRBV29-1 and TRBJ2-5, is SAVISQKPSRDICQRGTSLTIQCQVDSQVTMMFWYRQQPGQSLTLIATANQGSEATYESGFVIDKFPISRPNLTFSTLTVSNMSPEDSSIYLCSVGTGGTQYFGPGTRLLVL.

This clone occurred a few times. This sequence joins TRBV9 and TRBJ2-4; perhaps TRBD2 as D (6 bases). Trimming stripped 0 bases from V and 9 bases from J, with 16 bases between. This CDR3 has 15 amino acids. Germline V gives CDR1 SGDLS, CDR2 YYNGEE. CDR3 amino acids: CASSVEGMEGGIQYF. CDR3 DNA sequence: TGTGCCAGCAGCGTAGAGGGGATGGAGGGCGGCATTCAGTACTTC.

The chain is built from TRBV10-3 and TRBJ1-6; D gene unclear. The V gene's germline CDR1 is ENHRY and CDR2 SYGVKD. The CDR3 contains 15 residues. The V gene lost 2 bases and the J gene lost 1 base, with 6 bases spanning the gap. The DNA for the CDR3 is TGTGCCATCAGTGAGGAGGGTTCCTATAATTCACCCCTCCACTTT. Residues: CAISEEGSYNSPLHF.

The chain couples TRBV7-3 to TRBJ2-3; TRBD2 matches 11 bases. This CDR3 contains 14 residues. V gave up 4 bases and J gave up 6 bases; unmatched junction bases: 3. Germline lookup yields CDR1 SGHTA and CDR2 FQGTGA. The CDR3 region is CASSSGLAVDTQYF. DNA of the CDR3: TGTGCCAGCAGCTCGGGACTAGCGGTCGATACGCAGTATTTT.

This chain connects TRBV5-5 to TRBJ2-7; TRBD1 matches at 10 bases. V dropped 0 bases and J dropped 0; count of bases not matched to a gene: 6. Germline V gene data show CDR1 as SGHKS and CDR2 as YYEKEE (reference sequence). The CDR3 contains 17 residues. The CDR3 sequence is CASSLASGQGNSYEQYF. For the CDR3, the DNA is TGTGCCAGCAGCTTGGCCTCGGGACAGGGGAACTCCTACGAGCAGTACTTC.

This rearrangement joins TRBV6-6 to TRBJ1-1; D not certain. There are 13 residues in the CDR3. Germline V gene data show CDR1 as MNHNY and CDR2 as SVGAGI (reference sequence). Trimming removed 5 bases from V and 4 bases from J, with 11 bases in between. The CDR3 DNA reads as TGTGCCAGCAGTCCCACCCTGAGCACTGAAGCTTTCTTT. Residues: CASSPTLSTEAFF.

This clone was detected only a few times. The CDR3 protein is CASSQQSGGTEAFF. CDR3 nucleotide sequence: TGCGCCAGCAGCCAACAGAGCGGGGGAACTGAAGCTTTCTTT. The chain carries TRBV5-1 and TRBJ1-1, with a weak D call TRBD1 (5 bases). CDR1 is SGHRS and CDR2 is YFSETQ in the germline V gene. Trimming took 4 bases from V and 5 from J, leaving 15 bases between them. This CDR3 is 14 amino acids long.

The chain couples TRBV29-1 to TRBJ1-2; D unresolved. The CDR3 loop spans 12 amino acids. V gave up 4 bases and J gave up 5 bases, with 11 bases separating them. From germline, CDR1 is SQVTM and CDR2 ANQGSEA. In DNA, the CDR3 is TGCAGCGTTGTCACACTAGCTTATGGCTACACCTTC. It yields the protein CSVVTLAYGYTF.

The chain recombines TRBV29-1 with TRBJ1-1; perhaps TRBD1 as D (5 bases). Germline values: CDR1 SQVTM, CDR2 ANQGSEA. V was pared by 8 bases and J by 7 bases, with 14 bases between. This CDR3 contains 11 residues. The CDR3: CSTTEGSEAFF. In DNA, the CDR3 is TGCAGCACTACGGAGGGGAGTGAAGCTTTCTTT.

The chain couples TRBV27 to TRBJ2-7, with 8 bases aligning to TRBD1. Germline values: CDR1 MNHEY, CDR2 SMNVEV (reference sequence). CDR3 size: 15 residues. V was pared by 6 bases and J by 7 bases, with 14 bases of the junction left unmatched. The CDR3 DNA reads as TGTGCCAGCAGACGCTCGACAGGGGTCGCCTCAGAGCAGTACTTC. It specifies CASRRSTGVASEQYF.

V gene TRBV6-1 combines with J gene TRBJ2-5; D is perhaps TRBD2 (5 bases). V was cut by 5 bases and J by 4 bases, with 8 bases left in between. CDR1 and CDR2 (germline): MNHNS, SASEGT. The CDR3 length is 12 residues. CDR3 bases: TGTGCCAGCAGTTGGCGGGCAGAGACCCAGTACTTC. This encodes CASSWRAETQYF.

This chain uses TRBV5-1 with TRBJ1-5, with D maybe TRBD1 (5 bases). There are 16 residues in the CDR3. Germline V gives CDR1 SGHRS, CDR2 YFSETQ. V lost 2 bases and J 2 bases, leaving 14 bases between the germline ends. This CDR3 reads CASSFGGMGGNQPQHF. CDR3 coding DNA: TGCGCCAGCAGCTTCGGGGGTATGGGAGGCAATCAGCCCCAGCATTTT.